The rows below give T cell receptor beta chains drawn from one sample of a study of cytomegalovirus exposure and HLA in healthy donors. Generated by immunoSEQ multiplex PCR, the TCRdb table keeps only in-frame clones and is missing some. The table lists over 150,000 clones, approximately 84% of them singletons, with 0.38% in the top ten. The sample comprised PBMCs. The receptors were gathered from a boy aged 2 to 9 in good health and CMV-seronegative. Both conserved end residues are part of each CDR3. The D gene is left open where the match is weak. Clone size is stated in some rows and not others, as once, few, many or a class when expanded.

j_call clone_size cdr3_length v_call d_call cdr3_aa cdr3_nt
TRBJ1-4 . 13 TRBV30 . CAWRQVSNEKLFF TGTGCCTGGAGACAGGTCTCTAATGAAAAACTGTTTTTT
TRBJ2-5 . 18 TRBV10-1 . CASSESTLGHPSQETQYF TGCGCCAGCAGTGAGTCGACTCTTGGACATCCATCTCAAGAGACCCAGTACTTC
TRBJ2-1 once 14 TRBV9 TRBD1 CASSPTGGNNEQFF TGTGCCAGCAGCCCGACAGGGGGCAATAATGAGCAGTTCTTC
TRBJ2-5 . 15 TRBV27 TRBD2 CASRLLGLAGETQYF TGTGCCAGCAGATTATTGGGACTAGCAGGGGAGACCCAGTACTTC
TRBJ2-7 . 15 TRBV4-2 TRBD2 CASSRILAGTYEQYF TGTGCCAGCAGCCGAATCCTAGCGGGAACCTACGAGCAGTACTTC
TRBJ2-3 . 15 TRBV7-6 TRBD2 CASSLRLAGVDTQYF TGTGCCAGCAGCTTAAGGCTAGCGGGAGTAGATACGCAGTATTTT
TRBJ2-2 . 16 TRBV7-9 TRBD2 CASSYHSGTNTGELFF TGTGCCAGCAGCTACCATAGCGGGACTAACACCGGGGAGCTGTTTTTT
TRBJ2-1 . 15 TRBV13 TRBD2 CASSLGTSGYNEQFF TGTGCCAGCAGCTTAGGGACTAGCGGATACAATGAGCAGTTCTTC
TRBJ2-3 once 13 TRBV19 TRBD1 CASREGATDTQYF TGTGCCAGCAGAGAGGGGGCCACAGATACGCAGTATTTT
TRBJ2-6 . 20 TRBV4-1 . CASSQLTPDIPHSGANVLTF TGCGCCAGCAGCCAACTGACTCCGGACATTCCCCACTCTGGGGCCAACGTCCTGACTTTC
TRBJ2-5 few 14 TRBV7-9 . CASSPGSSQETQYF TGTGCCAGCAGCCCCGGGAGTTCTCAAGAGACCCAGTACTTC
TRBJ2-7 few 13 TRBV27 TRBD1 CASSEDRVNEQYF TGTGCCAGCAGTGAGGACAGGGTTAACGAGCAGTACTTC
TRBJ2-1 . 14 TRBV9 TRBD2 CASSVAGGPNEQFF TGTGCCAGCAGCGTAGCGGGAGGGCCCAATGAGCAGTTCTTC
TRBJ2-7 . 14 TRBV6-6 . CASTSGQGILGQYF TGTGCCAGCACCTCTGGGCAGGGAATATTAGGGCAGTACTTC
TRBJ2-2 . 15 TRBV7-9 . CASSLGRALTGELFF TGTGCCAGCAGCTTAGGCAGAGCGCTCACCGGGGAGCTGTTTTTT
TRBJ2-7 few 15 TRBV28 TRBD1 CASSSPGTGGYEQYF TGTGCCAGCAGTTCCCCCGGGACAGGGGGCTACGAGCAGTACTTC
TRBJ1-1 once 14 TRBV18 . CASSLGQLNTEAFF TGTGCCAGCTCACTTGGACAGTTGAACACTGAAGCTTTCTTT
TRBJ2-1 . 16 TRBV2 TRBD1 CASSPGTGKFYNEQFF TGTGCCAGCAGCCCCGGGACAGGAAAATTCTACAATGAGCAGTTCTTC
TRBJ2-5 . 14 TRBV5-1 . CASSLMGAEETQYF TGCGCCAGCAGCTTGATGGGGGCCGAGGAGACCCAGTACTTC
TRBJ1-1 . 16 TRBV30 . CAWRAPRTGVNTEAFF TGTGCCTGGAGGGCCCCTCGGACGGGGGTTAACACTGAAGCTTTCTTT
TRBJ2-2 . 12 TRBV7-2 . CASTRVWGELFF TGTGCCAGCACCCGGGTCTGGGGGGAGCTGTTTTTT
TRBJ2-7 . 14 TRBV18 TRBD1 CASSPGTGWYEQYF TGTGCCAGCTCACCAGGGACAGGGTGGTACGAGCAGTACTTC
TRBJ2-1 . 17 TRBV25-1 TRBD1 CASRNGYVGQGCNEQFF TGTGCCAGCAGGAATGGGTATGTGGGACAGGGTTGCAATGAGCAGTTCTTC
TRBJ2-1 . 14 TRBV6-1 TRBD2 CASSGLAGGDEQFF TGTGCCAGCAGTGGGCTAGCGGGGGGCGATGAGCAGTTCTTC
TRBJ1-2 . 17 TRBV5-6 . CASSHSPEALDNYGYTF TGTGCCAGCAGCCACTCCCCGGAAGCCCTAGACAACTATGGCTACACCTTC
TRBJ2-7 . 12 TRBV2 . CASSWTVYEQYF TGTGCCAGCAGTTGGACAGTTTACGAGCAGTACTTC
TRBJ2-4 . 12 TRBV29-1 . CSVRVAKNIQYF TGCAGCGTCAGGGTAGCCAAAAACATTCAGTACTTC
TRBJ1-4 . 16 TRBV7-9 . CASSAIFQTAGEKLFF TGTGCCAGCAGCGCCATTTTCCAAACAGCGGGTGAAAAACTGTTTTTT
TRBJ2-7 . 12 TRBV7-2 . CASSLQVDEQYF TGTGCCAGCAGCTTACAGGTCGACGAGCAGTACTTC
TRBJ2-3 . 14 TRBV4-1 . CASSQGVRSDTQYF TGCGCCAGCAGCCAGGGCGTAAGGTCGGATACGCAGTATTTT
TRBJ2-2 . 19 TRBV2 . CASSVPGIIRGTNTGELFF TGTGCCAGCAGTGTCCCCGGAATCATTAGGGGAACGAACACCGGGGAGCTGTTTTTT
TRBJ1-6 . 14 TRBV30 . CAWSLWSSDSPLHF TGTGCCTGGAGTCTATGGTCCTCGGATTCACCCCTCCACTTT
TRBJ1-2 . 13 TRBV5-5 . CASSLEQGYGYTF TGTGCCAGCAGCTTGGAACAGGGCTATGGCTACACCTTC
TRBJ2-7 . 16 TRBV4-2 TRBD1 CASSQAWDSDSYEQYF TGTGCCAGCAGCCAGGCCTGGGACAGCGACTCCTACGAGCAGTACTTC
TRBJ2-3 once 14 TRBV7-3 TRBD1 CASSRQGNTDTQYF TGTGCCAGCAGCCGACAGGGGAACACAGATACGCAGTATTTT
TRBJ2-7 . 14 TRBV4-1 . CASSSISGWDEQYF TGCGCCAGCAGCTCGATATCGGGGTGGGACGAGCAGTACTTC
TRBJ2-3 few 16 TRBV5-1 TRBD2 CASSLRGTSDTDTQYF TGCGCCAGCAGCTTGAGGGGCACTAGCGACACAGATACGCAGTATTTT
TRBJ1-1 . 15 TRBV6-1 . CASSEDGPILGKAFF TGTGCCAGCAGTGAAGATGGACCAATACTAGGGAAAGCTTTCTTT
TRBJ1-2 . 13 TRBV11-2 TRBD1 CASSTGQGGGYTF TGTGCCAGCAGCACCGGACAGGGCGGGGGCTACACCTTC
TRBJ2-2 once 17 TRBV4-1 . CASSQGQPEGHTGELFF TGCGCCAGCAGCCAAGGACAGCCCGAAGGGCACACCGGGGAGCTGTTTTTT
TRBJ1-2 . 14 TRBV21-1 . CASSKERGNYGYTF TGTGCCAGCAGCAAAGAGAGAGGGAACTATGGCTACACCTTC